This T cell receptor (beta chain) was sequenced for a study of glioma-infiltrating T cells after dendritic cell vaccination. Study details: Dendritic cells derived from monocytes and pulsed with autologous tumor lysate formed the vaccine. The study's findings and limits: Longer survival after dendritic cell vaccination followed higher pretreatment TIL content.

Time point indicated: after dendritic cell vaccination, including at tumor progression/relapse. None of the glioblastoma patients had an isocitrate dehydrogenase mutation. Turning to this clone: Its antigen remains unidentified.

Measured with immunoSEQ multiplex PCR; TCRdb has only the in-frame clones, and not every one. Of tens of thousands of clones listed, around 87% were seen once; the top ten hold about 2.3%. With 3 bases removed from V and 3 bases from J, the gap between germline ends came to 24 bases. CDR1 and CDR2 from the germline V gene are SGHNT and YYREEE (reference sequence). The CDR3 contains 18 residues. V usage is TRBV5-4 and J usage is TRBJ1-2; D gene ambiguous. The sequence was collected from a human donor with glioblastoma. Sequencing was performed on blood, taken after dendritic cell vaccination. CDR3 residues: CASSSPGGPGGRHYGYTF. The CDR3 DNA is TGTGCCAGCAGCTCGCCGGGCGGCCCGGGCGGGCGTCACTATGGCTACACCTTC.